Presented here are 6 T cell receptor beta chains from one specimen sequenced in a study of T cell responses to AZD1222 COVID-19 vaccine. Clones were read by immunoSEQ multiplex PCR, and TCRdb kept only the in-frame ones, dropping some. The sample carries roughly 110,000 clones, 75% to 90% recorded once. Here the sequenced sample was peripheral blood, taken on day 0 of AZD1222 vaccination. These receptors were obtained from an adult in good health.

The V and J genes are TRBV5-6 and TRBJ1-2; D is possibly TRBD1 (5 bases). This CDR3 spans 13 amino acids. V was clipped by 4 bases and J by 5 bases, with 12 bases between them. Germline V gene data show CDR1 as SGHDT and CDR2 as YYEEEE. Here the CDR3 reads CASSPGLTYGYTF. Written as DNA, the CDR3 is TGTGCCAGCAGCCCGGGACTGACATATGGCTACACCTTC.

This sequence joins TRBV6-5 and TRBJ1-1, with D maybe TRBD1 (5 bases). The V end lost 6 bases, the J end lost 1 base, and 12 bases lay between the germline ends. CDR3 length: 14 amino acids. Germline values: CDR1 MNHEY, CDR2 SVGAGI. The CDR3 protein is CASSSLRGNTEAFF. DNA for the CDR3: TGTGCCAGCAGCTCCCTAAGGGGGAACACTGAAGCTTTCTTT.

The chain links TRBV13 to TRBJ1-1; D ambiguous. From germline, CDR1 is PRHDT and CDR2 FYEKMQ (reference sequence). The ends were cut back, 5 bases at V and 2 bases at J, with 15 bases in the middle. The CDR3 is 15 amino acids. CDR3 bases: TGTGCCAGCAGCCGAATGGGCCTCCTAAACACTGAAGCTTTCTTT. It specifies CASSRMGLLNTEAFF.

This CDR3 is CASSFGRGSTDTQYF. The CDR3 DNA follows: TGCGCCAGCAGCTTCGGACGTGGTTCCACAGATACGCAGTATTTT. V gene TRBV5-1 combines with J gene TRBJ2-3; D remains unclear. With 2 bases removed from V and 2 bases from J, the gap between germline ends came to 12 bases. The CDR3 totals 15 residues. The germline V gene has CDR1 SGHRS and CDR2 YFSETQ.

This clone was recorded once. The chain links TRBV2 to TRBJ2-3; tentative D call: TRBD2 (5 bases). CDR3 size: 15 residues. CDR1 SNHLY and CDR2 FYNNEI come from the germline V gene. V was pared by 7 bases and J by 2 bases, with 16 bases between. The CDR3 region has the DNA TGTGCCAGCATAACCTCCGGACTTTCCACAGATACGCAGTATTTT. This gives the protein CASITSGLSTDTQYF.

This sequence joins TRBV5-5 and TRBJ2-4; no definite D call. CDR3 length: 15 residues. The V end lost 4 bases, the J end lost 0 bases, and 11 bases lay between the germline ends. CDR1 and CDR2 (germline): SGHKS, YYEKEE (reference sequence). The CDR3 loop reads CASSLLPQAKNIQYF. CDR3 DNA sequence: TGTGCCAGCAGCCTGCTGCCTCAAGCCAAAAACATTCAGTACTTC.